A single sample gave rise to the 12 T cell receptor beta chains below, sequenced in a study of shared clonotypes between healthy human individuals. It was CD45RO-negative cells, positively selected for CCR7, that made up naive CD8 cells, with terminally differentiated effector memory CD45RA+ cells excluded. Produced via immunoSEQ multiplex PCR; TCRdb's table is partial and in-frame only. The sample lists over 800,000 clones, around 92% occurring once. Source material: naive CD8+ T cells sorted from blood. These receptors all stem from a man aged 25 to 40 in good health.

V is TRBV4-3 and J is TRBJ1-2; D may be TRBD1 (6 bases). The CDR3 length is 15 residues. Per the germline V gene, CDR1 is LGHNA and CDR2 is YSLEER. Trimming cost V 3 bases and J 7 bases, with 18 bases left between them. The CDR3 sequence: CASSQVRGGRFGYTF. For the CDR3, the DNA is TGCGCCAGCAGCCAGGTTCGAGGGGGAAGGTTTGGCTACACCTTC.

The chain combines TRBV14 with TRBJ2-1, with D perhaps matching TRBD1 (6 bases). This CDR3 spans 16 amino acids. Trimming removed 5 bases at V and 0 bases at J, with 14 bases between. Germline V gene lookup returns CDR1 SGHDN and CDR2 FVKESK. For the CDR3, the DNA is TGTGCCAGCAGCTGGGGGCAGGGGCTCTCCTACAATGAGCAGTTCTTC. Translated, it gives CASSWGQGLSYNEQFF.

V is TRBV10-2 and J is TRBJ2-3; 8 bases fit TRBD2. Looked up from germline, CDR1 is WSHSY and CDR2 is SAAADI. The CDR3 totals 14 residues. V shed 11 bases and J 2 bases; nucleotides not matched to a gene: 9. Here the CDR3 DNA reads TGCGCCGCGGGGCCGGGAGGGTCCACAGATACGCAGTATTTT. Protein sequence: CAAGPGGSTDTQYF.

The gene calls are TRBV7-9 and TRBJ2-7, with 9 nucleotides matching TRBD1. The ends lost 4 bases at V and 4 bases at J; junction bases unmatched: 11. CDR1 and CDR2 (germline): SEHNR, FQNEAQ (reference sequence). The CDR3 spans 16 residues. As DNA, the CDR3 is TGTGCCAGCAGCTGGGGCGGGGGACAGGGTTGGTACGAGCAGTACTTC. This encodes CASSWGGGQGWYEQYF.

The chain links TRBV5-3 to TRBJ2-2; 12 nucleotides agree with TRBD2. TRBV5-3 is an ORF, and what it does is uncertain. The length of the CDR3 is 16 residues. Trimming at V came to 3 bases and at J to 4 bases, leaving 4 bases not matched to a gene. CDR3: CARSYGLAGRTGELFF. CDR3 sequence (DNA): TGTGCCAGAAGCTATGGACTAGCGGGGCGCACCGGGGAGCTGTTTTTT.

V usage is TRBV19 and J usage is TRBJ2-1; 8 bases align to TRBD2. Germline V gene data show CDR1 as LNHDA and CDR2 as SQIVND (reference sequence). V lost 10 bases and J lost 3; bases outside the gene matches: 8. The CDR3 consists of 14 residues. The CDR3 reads CATKTGGNYNEQFF. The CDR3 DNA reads TGTGCCACAAAAACGGGGGGGAACTACAATGAGCAGTTCTTC.

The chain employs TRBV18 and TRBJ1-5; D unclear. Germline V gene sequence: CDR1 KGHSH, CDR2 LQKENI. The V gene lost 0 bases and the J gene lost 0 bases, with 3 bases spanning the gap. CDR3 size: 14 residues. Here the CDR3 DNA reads TGTGCCAGCTCACCACCGATTAGCAATCAGCCCCAGCATTTT. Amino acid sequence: CASSPPISNQPQHF. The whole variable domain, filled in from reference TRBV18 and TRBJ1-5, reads NAGVMQNPRHLVRRRGQEARLRCSPMKGHSHVYWYRQLPEEGLKFMVYLQKENIIDESGMPKERFSAEFPKEGPSILRIQQVVRGDSAAYFCASSPPISNQPQHFGDGTRLSIL.

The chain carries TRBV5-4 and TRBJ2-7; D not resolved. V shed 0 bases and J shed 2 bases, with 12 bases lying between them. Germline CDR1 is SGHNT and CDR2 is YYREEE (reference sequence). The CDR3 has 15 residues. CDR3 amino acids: CASSLVAGSTYEQYF. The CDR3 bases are TGTGCCAGCAGCTTGGTTGCCGGATCAACCTACGAGCAGTACTTC. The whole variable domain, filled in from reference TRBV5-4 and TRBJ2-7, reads ETGVTQSPTHLIKTRGQQVTLRCSSQSGHNTVSWYQQALGQGPQFIFQYYREEENGRGNFPPRFSGLQFPNYSSELNVNALELDDSALYLCASSLVAGSTYEQYFGPGTRLTVT.

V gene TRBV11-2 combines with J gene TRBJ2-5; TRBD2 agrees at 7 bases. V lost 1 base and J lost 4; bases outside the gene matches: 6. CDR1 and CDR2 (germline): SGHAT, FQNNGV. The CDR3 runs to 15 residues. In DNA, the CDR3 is TGTGCCAGCAGCTTAGGGGTTGTAGCGGGAGAGACCCAGTACTTC. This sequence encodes CASSLGVVAGETQYF. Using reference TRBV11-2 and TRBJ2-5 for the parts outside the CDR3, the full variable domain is EAGVAQSPRYKIIEKRQSVAFWCNPISGHATLYWYQQILGQGPKLLIQFQNNGVVDDSQLPKDRFSAERLKGVDSTLKIQPAKLEDSAVYLCASSLGVVAGETQYFGPGTRLLVL.

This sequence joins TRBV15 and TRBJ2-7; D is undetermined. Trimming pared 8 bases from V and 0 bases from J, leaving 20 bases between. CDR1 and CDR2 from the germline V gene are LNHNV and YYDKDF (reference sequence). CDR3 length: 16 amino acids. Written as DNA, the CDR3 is TGTGCCACCGCCCCTATATCCCTGCAAGGCTCCTACGAGCAGTACTTC. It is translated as CATAPISLQGSYEQYF.

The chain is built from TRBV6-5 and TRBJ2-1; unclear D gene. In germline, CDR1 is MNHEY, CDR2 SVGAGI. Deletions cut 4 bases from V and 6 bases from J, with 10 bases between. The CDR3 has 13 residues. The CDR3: CASSSAGFNEQFF. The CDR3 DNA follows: TGTGCCAGCAGTTCCGCCGGGTTCAATGAGCAGTTCTTC.

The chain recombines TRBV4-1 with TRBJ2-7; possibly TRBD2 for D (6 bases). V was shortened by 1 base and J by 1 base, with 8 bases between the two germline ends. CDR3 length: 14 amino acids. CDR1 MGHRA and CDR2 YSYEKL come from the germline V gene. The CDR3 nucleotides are TGCGCCAGCAGCCAAGTAGGACTATCCTACGAGCAGTACTTC. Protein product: CASSQVGLSYEQYF.